Presented here are 5 T cell receptor beta chains from one specimen sequenced in a study of CD8 T cells in ankylosing spondylitis. TCRdb re-analysed the 5' RACE reads in MiXCR, keeping a single row per CDR3 protein. The sample holds hundreds of thousands of distinct CDR3 sequences, less than 25% seen once. The sequenced sample consisted of blood, either unsorted or a sorted T cell fraction (not recorded which). The source of these receptors is a female donor with ankylosing spondylitis or in good health (not recorded which).

The chain employs TRBV20-1 and TRBJ1-1, with D maybe TRBD1 (5 bases). Trimming pared 3 bases from V and 6 bases from J, leaving 17 bases between. Germline values: CDR1 DFQATT, CDR2 SNEGSKA (reference sequence). The CDR3 consists of 14 residues. Here the CDR3 DNA reads TGCAGTGCTAGGTTAACGGGACGGTGGTCTGAAGCTTTCTTT. Translated: CSARLTGRWSEAFF.

V is TRBV29-1 and J is TRBJ2-1; 7 bases agree with TRBD2. Trimming at V came to 7 bases and at J to 8 bases, leaving 8 bases not matched to a gene. Germline V lookup: CDR1 SQVTM, CDR2 ANQGSEA. There are 12 residues in the CDR3. In DNA form, the CDR3 reads TGCAGCGCCACGGGACTATGGGATGAGCAGTTCTTC. Protein: CSATGLWDEQFF.

This clonotype was counted ten times or more. The J gene is TRBJ2-7, the V gene TRBV25-1; 12 bases are a match to TRBD2. V lost 3 bases and J lost 5; bases outside the gene matches: 8. There are 16 residues in the CDR3. CDR1 and CDR2 (germline): MGHDK, SYGVNS. DNA of the CDR3: TGTGCCAGCAGTGATTCTAGCGGGAGGGCCTTCGACGAGCAGTACTTC. Encoded protein: CASSDSSGRAFDEQYF.

This clonotype was recorded many times. The chain links TRBV29-1 to TRBJ2-3, with D uncertain. This CDR3 is built from 16 residues. V lost 5 bases to trimming and J lost 0 bases, with 18 bases between them. In germline, CDR1 is SQVTM, CDR2 ANQGSEA. The CDR3 region is CSVILAMGGSTDTQYF. CDR3 nucleotide sequence: TGCAGCGTTATCCTCGCCATGGGTGGTAGCACAGATACGCAGTATTTT.

This clonotype has a count of ten or more. The gene calls are TRBV29-1 and TRBJ2-1, with a tentative D call TRBD2 (5 bases). V lost 7 bases and J 5 bases, leaving 12 bases between the germline ends. This CDR3 region has 12 residues. From germline, CDR1 is SQVTM and CDR2 ANQGSEA. The CDR3 DNA sequence: TGCAGCGGGGAGAGTTGGAACAATGAGCAGTTCTTC. Protein sequence: CSGESWNNEQFF.